Presented here are 18 T cell receptor beta chains from one specimen sequenced in a study of post-analysis software for immune sequencing data. Whole-study findings and limits: Higher frequency in patients than in controls was seen for five TRBV segments, with TRBV5-6, TRBV5-1 and TRBV20-1 among them.

Included in the TCR beta cDNA libraries were unique molecular identifiers. Each CDR3 protein gets one entry after TCRdb re-called the PCR reads with MiXCR. The sample shows roughly 540,000 distinct CDR3 sequences, roughly 34% of them seen only once. No antigen has been assigned to these receptors. The sequenced material came from blood. These receptors were obtained from a girl aged 2-17 years with multiple sclerosis.

This clonotype occurred many times. In DNA, the CDR3 is TGTGCCAGCAGTACGTCTGAAAAACTGTTTTTT. Translation gives CASSTSEKLFF. This sequence joins TRBV7-2 and TRBJ1-4; D ambiguous. The ends were cut back, 6 bases at V and 7 bases at J, with 6 bases in the middle. Per germline, CDR1 SGHTA and CDR2 FQGNSA. The CDR3 contains 11 residues.

This clonotype was observed a handful of times. The V gene is TRBV11-2, the J gene TRBJ1-5, with D possibly matching TRBD1 (5 bases). Per the germline V gene, CDR1 is SGHAT and CDR2 is FQNNGV. V was cut by 2 bases and J by 5 bases, with 16 bases left in between. The CDR3 covers 16 residues. The DNA of the CDR3 is TGTGCCAGCAGCTTATCCTCTGGGGCGGAATATCAGCCCCAGCATTTT. Its protein product is CASSLSSGAEYQPQHF.

Here the CDR3 reads CASSQVEDGAHTDTQYF. For the CDR3, the DNA is TGTGCCAGCAGCCAAGTCGAGGACGGGGCCCACACAGATACGCAGTATTTT. V gene TRBV3-1 combines with J gene TRBJ2-3; D tentatively reads TRBD1 or TRBD2 (5 bases each). V lost 1 base and J 2 bases, leaving 16 bases between the germline ends. In germline, CDR1 is LGHDT, CDR2 YNNKEL (reference sequence). The CDR3 length is 17 residues.

The chain carries TRBV7-3 and TRBJ2-1; D not resolved. The germline V gene has CDR1 SGHTA and CDR2 FQGTGA. CDR3 length: 13 residues. The V end was cut by 5 bases, the J end by 8 bases, with 13 bases between. Here the CDR3 DNA reads TGTGCCAGCAGCCCAGTCGGGTTAGATGAGCAGTTCTTC. Translating it yields CASSPVGLDEQFF.

The V call is TRBV10-3, the J call TRBJ2-4, with 7 bases that match TRBD1. The closer fit of TRBJ2-5 to the DNA end suggests the J call may be wrong. Germline lookup yields CDR1 ENHRY and CDR2 SYGVKD. The CDR3 loop spans 17 amino acids. The CDR3 reads CAISDLVRDSVQETQYF. Written as DNA, the CDR3 is TGTGCCATCAGTGACCTAGTCCGGGACAGTGTTCAAGAGACCCAGTACTTC.

This clonotype appeared a few times. V is TRBV7-6 and J is TRBJ2-5, with 9 positions matching TRBD1. Trimming removed 4 bases from V and 10 bases from J; junction bases left unmatched: 7. This CDR3 spans 13 amino acids. Germline V gene sequence: CDR1 SGHVS, CDR2 FNYEAQ. CDR3 region: CASSSRDRAIQYF. CDR3 nucleotide sequence: TGTGCCAGCAGCTCCAGGGACAGGGCAATCCAGTACTTC.

The CDR3 sequence is CASSATTGVEYEQYF. CDR3 DNA: TGTGCCAGCAGCGCTACGACAGGGGTAGAATACGAGCAGTACTTC. The chain is built from TRBV14 and TRBJ2-4, with 8 bases identical to TRBD1. The J call could be wrong; TRBJ2-7 is a better fit for the DNA end. CDR3 length: 15 amino acids. Germline loops: CDR1 SGHDN, CDR2 FVKESK.

The V gene is TRBV5-1, the J gene TRBJ2-1; 10 bases are shared with TRBD1. Looked up from germline, CDR1 is SGHRS and CDR2 is YFSETQ. J lost 7 bases, V lost 2 bases, and 3 bases had no gene match. The CDR3 is 14 residues long. As DNA, the CDR3 is TGCGCCAGCAGCTTCGTGGACAGGGGGAATGAGCAGTTCTTC. Translated: CASSFVDRGNEQFF.

This clonotype has more than one count but fewer than ten. The V and J genes are TRBV6-2 or TRBV6-3 and TRBJ1-1; no clear D gene. Germline V gene sequence: CDR1 MNHEY, CDR2 SVGEGT. The CDR3 has 13 residues. Between the trimmed V and J ends, which lost 2 bases and 8 bases, there was a span of 12 bases. The CDR3 region is CASSYSPSREAFF. The CDR3 DNA follows: TGTGCCAGCAGTTACAGTCCCAGCAGGGAAGCTTTCTTT.

The V call is TRBV10-3, the J call TRBJ1-1; D call uncertain. CDR3 length equals 11 residues. Germline lookup yields CDR1 ENHRY and CDR2 SYGVKD. V gave up 6 bases and J gave up 1 base, with 3 bases separating them. CDR3 DNA: TGTGCCATCAGGGAGAACACTGAAGCTTTCTTT. The encoded protein is CAIRENTEAFF.

This clonotype was counted only a few times. The V and J genes are TRBV20-1 and TRBJ2-1; D gene uncertain. Trimming pared 3 bases from V and 9 bases from J, leaving 12 bases between. Per the germline V gene, CDR1 is DFQATT and CDR2 is SNEGSKA (reference sequence). The CDR3 consists of 12 residues. The chain's CDR3 is CSASGRYPEQFF. CDR3 DNA sequence: TGCAGTGCTAGTGGGCGGTATCCTGAGCAGTTCTTC.

This clonotype was counted a few times. This chain links TRBV20-1 with TRBJ2-1, with 15 positions matching TRBD2. The junction had 6 bases not matched to a gene; V was cut back by 3 bases and J by 0 bases. Germline V CDR1 and CDR2: DFQATT, SNEGSKA (reference sequence). The length of the CDR3 is 18 residues. CDR3 region: CSARGLAGGASSYNEQFF. DNA of the CDR3: TGCAGTGCTAGGGGACTAGCGGGGGGCGCGAGCTCCTACAATGAGCAGTTCTTC.

The chain employs TRBV7-2 and TRBJ2-3, with D perhaps matching TRBD2 (5 bases). CDR3 length equals 15 residues. Germline V gene sequence: CDR1 SGHTA, CDR2 FQGNSA. V was pared by 1 base and J by 1 base, with 9 bases between. The CDR3 coding sequence is TGTGCCAGCAGCTTAGAAGCGGTAGGCACAGATACGCAGTATTTT. The encoded protein is CASSLEAVGTDTQYF.

The chain links TRBV3-1 to TRBJ2-3; D not resolved. The CDR3 runs 16 residues. Trimming removed 0 bases from V and 5 bases from J, with 15 bases in between. The germline V gene encodes CDR1 LGHDT and CDR2 YNNKEL (reference sequence). The CDR3 region has the DNA TGTGCCAGCAGCCAAGATATTGTAACCGTTGGAGATACGCAGTATTTT. This sequence encodes CASSQDIVTVGDTQYF.

The sample holds many counts of this clonotype. The chain recombines TRBV10-3 with TRBJ2-5, with a weak D call TRBD1 (6 bases). This CDR3 has 13 residues. The V end was cut by 7 bases, the J end by 2 bases, with 11 bases between. In germline, CDR1 is ENHRY, CDR2 SYGVKD. The DNA of the CDR3 is TGTGCCATCAATCGGGACATACAAGAGACCCAGTACTTC. Protein sequence: CAINRDIQETQYF.

The chain links TRBV11-2 to TRBJ1-2; 9 positions match TRBD1. The CDR3 consists of 16 residues. Germline-derived CDR1 and CDR2 are SGHAT and FQNNGV. With 5 bases clipped from V and 7 bases from J, the junction kept 14 bases outside the gene matches. CDR3 nucleotides: TGTGCCAGCAGCCGAGGACCGGGACAGGGTGGCGGTGGCTACACCTTC. This codes for CASSRGPGQGGGGYTF.

The chain joins TRBV20-1 to TRBJ2-1; perhaps TRBD1 as D (6 bases). V was shortened by 5 bases and J by 4 bases, with 15 bases between the two germline ends. CDR3 length equals 14 residues. Germline CDR1 DFQATT, CDR2 SNEGSKA (reference sequence). The CDR3 DNA reads as TGCAGTGCTTATCAATTACAGGGATACAATGAGCAGTTCTTC. It is translated as CSAYQLQGYNEQFF.

This clonotype came up a few times. The rearrangement joins TRBV14 to TRBJ2-5; weak D call: TRBD2 (5 bases). With 3 bases removed from V and 0 bases from J, the gap between germline ends came to 14 bases. CDR1 is SGHDN and CDR2 is FVKESK in the germline V gene. The CDR3 is 16 residues long. CDR3 loop: CASSQFLASYQETQYF. The CDR3 DNA follows: TGTGCCAGCAGCCAGTTCCTAGCCTCGTACCAAGAGACCCAGTACTTC.